This is a list of T cell receptor beta chains from one sample in a study of blood T cell repertoires in COVID-19. TCRdb's copy holds only in-frame clones and misses some; the assay was immunoSEQ multiplex PCR. The repertoire holds roughly 400,000 clones, roughly nine tenths seen once, with 1.1% in the top ten. Source material: PBMCs or T cells enriched from blood (not recorded which). The receptors originated from a man younger than 45 who had recovered from COVID-19. Each CDR3 is given with its conserved first and last residue. A D gene is named only where the DNA matches it firmly. Clone size appears in some rows only: once, few, many, or a class for an expanded clone.

j_call: TRBJ1-1
d_call: NA
clone_size: NA
v_call: TRBV12-3/TRBV12-4
cdr3_aa: CASSLSTEAFF
cdr3_nt: TGTGCCAGCAGTTTGAGTACTGAAGCTTTCTTT

j_call: TRBJ2-3
d_call: NA
clone_size: NA
v_call: TRBV14
cdr3_aa: CASSHLGARPVTDTQYF
cdr3_nt: TGTGCCAGCAGCCACCTCGGAGCACGTCCTGTCACAGATACGCAGTATTTT

j_call: TRBJ2-7
d_call: TRBD2
clone_size: NA
v_call: TRBV5-1
cdr3_aa: CASSLLAGDGGEQYF
cdr3_nt: TGCGCCAGCAGCCTTCTAGCGGGAGATGGGGGCGAGCAGTACTTC

j_call: TRBJ2-1
d_call: TRBD2
clone_size: NA
v_call: TRBV24-1
cdr3_aa: CATSDVAGANNEQFF
cdr3_nt: TGTGCCACCAGTGATGTTGCGGGAGCTAACAATGAGCAGTTCTTC

j_call: TRBJ2-1
d_call: TRBD2
clone_size: NA
v_call: TRBV27
cdr3_aa: CASSGPGLAESEGVYNEQFF
cdr3_nt: TGTGCCAGCAGTGGCCCGGGACTAGCGGAGTCGGAAGGGGTTTACAATGAGCAGTTCTTC

j_call: TRBJ1-6
d_call: TRBD1
clone_size: NA
v_call: TRBV5-1
cdr3_aa: CASSSLTGVQSPLHF
cdr3_nt: TGCGCCAGCAGCTCCCTGACAGGGGTTCAATCACCCCTCCACTTT

j_call: TRBJ1-2
d_call: NA
clone_size: NA
v_call: TRBV5-6
cdr3_aa: CASSLVELGYTF
cdr3_nt: TGTGCCAGCAGCTTGGTGGAGCTTGGCTACACCTTC

j_call: TRBJ1-5
d_call: NA
clone_size: NA
v_call: TRBV28
cdr3_aa: CASSYSFLNNQPQHF
cdr3_nt: TGTGCCAGCAGTTACAGTTTTTTAAACAATCAGCCCCAGCATTTT

j_call: TRBJ2-1
d_call: TRBD1
clone_size: NA
v_call: TRBV7-8
cdr3_aa: CASRTGQGVFEQFF
cdr3_nt: TGTGCCAGCAGGACGGGACAGGGGGTCTTCGAGCAGTTCTTC

j_call: TRBJ1-2
d_call: NA
clone_size: NA
v_call: TRBV9
cdr3_aa: CASSVDPGQRLHGYTF
cdr3_nt: TGTGCCAGCAGCGTAGATCCAGGACAGCGCCTGCATGGCTACACCTTC

j_call: TRBJ2-1
d_call: NA
clone_size: NA
v_call: TRBV19
cdr3_aa: CASKSAGIYNEQFF
cdr3_nt: TGTGCCAGCAAATCCGCAGGGATATACAATGAGCAGTTCTTC

j_call: TRBJ2-7
d_call: TRBD2
clone_size: few
v_call: TRBV14
cdr3_aa: CASSQGSGAFYEQYF
cdr3_nt: TGTGCCAGCAGCCAAGGGAGCGGGGCTTTTTACGAGCAGTACTTC

j_call: TRBJ1-2
d_call: TRBD1
clone_size: few
v_call: TRBV4-2
cdr3_aa: CASSQIDREANYGYTF
cdr3_nt: TGTGCCAGCAGCCAAATAGACAGGGAAGCTAACTATGGCTACACCTTC